The clone carrying this TCR beta chain was seen ten or more times. Its antigen is as yet unknown. The germline V and J ends were trimmed by 1 base and 7 bases, with 12 bases remaining between them. Germline assignment: CDR1 SGHRS and CDR2 YFSETQ. The CDR3 length is 14 residues. The sample originates from a study of T cells after yellow fever vaccination. About the study: For low cell numbers, libraries were made with SMART-Seq v4 Ultra Low Input.

MiXCR was run by TCRdb on the 5' RACE reads, yielding one entry per CDR3 protein. The sample has approximately 110,000 distinct CDR3 sequences; about 7% are singletons. Study observations and caveats: By day 5 rather than day 15, the secondary response had peaked, though it was weaker. Clonotypes found in both CD4 and CD8 compartments made up a small share. Post-booster samples contained most primary-vaccination clones (just under 98% CD4, approximately 88% CD8).

Here the sequenced sample was CD4+ T cells sorted from PBMCs, taken 9 to 10 days after the first yellow fever vaccination. The receptor comes from a man in his late teens or twenties who received the YFV17D yellow fever vaccine. This chain links TRBV5-1 with TRBJ2-1; a possible D gene is TRBD2 (6 bases). The CDR3 DNA reads as TGCGCCAGCAGCTTGATCGCGGGGTTGAATGAGCAGTTCTTC. Residues: CASSLIAGLNEQFF.